This T cell receptor beta chain stems from a study of cytomegalovirus exposure and HLA in healthy donors. The PCR was carried out with 60 Vbeta primers and 13 Jbeta primers. This table comes from immunoSEQ multiplex PCR, and its TCRdb copy is limited to in-frame clones, with some not included. The data show some 170,000 clones, 70% to 85% seen once. The CDR3 covers 14 residues. Germline assignment: CDR1 MNHNY and CDR2 SVGAGI (reference sequence). The V end lost 5 bases, the J end lost 8 bases, and 18 bases lay between the germline ends. The TCR originated in a woman aged 25 to 39 in good health and CMV-seronegative. The chain is built from TRBV6-6 and TRBJ1-1; D unclear. Source material: PBMCs. DNA for the CDR3: TGTGCCAGCAGTCTACCTGGGCCTTACAAAGAAGCTTTCTTT. It yields the protein CASSLPGPYKEAFF.